Below are 29 T cell receptor beta chains sequenced from a single sample in a study of blood T cells in healthy people across ages. It was with a sample-barcoded 5' primer and a J-beta primer mix that a second PCR of roughly 6 to 12 cycles was run. MiXCR, run by TCRdb on the 5' RACE reads, gives a single entry per CDR3 protein. Here the sample spans 800,000 to 1,300,000 distinct CDR3 sequences, less than 25% being singletons. Another study also made use of these data, one on T cells of mothers and their children.

Sequencing was performed on blood. These receptors were taken from a girl aged 2-10 years in good health.

V gene TRBV15 combines with J gene TRBJ2-3; D might be TRBD2 (5 bases). V was trimmed by 5 bases and J by 0 bases, leaving 9 bases between them. This CDR3 is 14 amino acids long. In germline, CDR1 is LNHNV, CDR2 YYDKDF (reference sequence). CDR3 loop: CATSGGLSTDTQYF. The CDR3, as DNA: TGTGCCACCAGCGGCGGACTTAGCACAGATACGCAGTATTTT.

This clonotype was detected only a few times. The J gene is TRBJ2-2, the V gene TRBV12-3 or TRBV12-4; D ambiguous. Trimming took off 1 base at V and 1 base at J, with 10 bases between the two ends. The CDR3 loop spans 16 amino acids. CDR3 in amino acids: CASSLVEYMNTGELFF. The CDR3 coding sequence is TGTGCCAGCAGTTTAGTAGAGTATATGAACACCGGGGAGCTGTTTTTT.

Only a few counts were recorded for this clonotype. J is TRBJ1-2 and V is TRBV7-9; D not certain. The CDR3 runs 13 residues. Germline V gene lookup returns CDR1 SEHNR and CDR2 FQNEAQ (reference sequence). The germline V and J ends were trimmed by 1 base and 4 bases, with 7 bases remaining between them. CDR3 in amino acids: CASSLGVPYGYTF. In DNA, the CDR3 is TGTGCCAGCAGCTTAGGGGTCCCCTATGGCTACACCTTC.

This clonotype was seen more than once but under ten times. This chain links TRBV29-1 with TRBJ2-7; 8 nucleotides match TRBD1. Germline lookup yields CDR1 SQVTM and CDR2 ANQGSEA. The CDR3 has 13 amino acids. Trimming removed 4 bases from V and 1 base from J; junction bases left unmatched: 3. The CDR3, as DNA: TGCAGCGTTGGGACAGGGAATTCCTACGAGCAGTACTTC. Amino acid sequence: CSVGTGNSYEQYF.

This clonotype has a handful of counts. The chain is built from TRBV29-1 and TRBJ1-4, with D perhaps matching TRBD1 (5 bases). CDR1 and CDR2 (germline): SQVTM, ANQGSEA. The V end lost 3 bases, the J end lost 14 bases, and 13 bases lay between the germline ends. The CDR3 is 11 amino acids. The CDR3 DNA sequence: TGCAGCGTTGAGCGGGGGACTGGGCTGTTTTTT. Its translation: CSVERGTGLFF.

The table lists this clonotype with a few counts. CDR3 region: CATLDRLTDTQYF. The CDR3 bases are TGTGCCACTCTTGACCGCCTCACAGATACGCAGTATTTT. The gene calls are TRBV10-3 and TRBJ2-3; D unresolved. The CDR3 extends over 13 amino acids. Germline CDR1 is ENHRY and CDR2 is SYGVKD. V was pared by 10 bases and J by 2 bases, with 13 bases between.

This chain joins TRBV12-3 or TRBV12-4 and TRBJ1-6; the D gene is possibly TRBD1 (5 bases). This CDR3 contains 17 residues. V lost 2 bases and J lost 2, with 13 bases in between. The CDR3 spells CASSLSGETPYNSPLHF. As DNA, the CDR3 is TGTGCCAGCAGTTTATCGGGGGAGACGCCCTATAATTCACCCCTCCACTTT.

The chain employs TRBV27 and TRBJ2-2; weak D call: TRBD2 (5 bases). The CDR3 is 15 amino acids. From germline, CDR1 is MNHEY and CDR2 SMNVEV (reference sequence). The ends were cut back, 2 bases at V and 0 bases at J, with 7 bases in the middle. As DNA, the CDR3 is TGTGCCAGCAGTTTACAGCGGTCGAACACCGGGGAGCTGTTTTTT. Its protein is CASSLQRSNTGELFF.

This chain connects TRBV6-5 to TRBJ2-1; D tentatively fits TRBD1 or TRBD2 (5 bases each). V shed 6 bases and J shed 2 bases, with 14 bases lying between them. This CDR3 spans 15 amino acids. Germline V gives CDR1 MNHEY, CDR2 SVGAGI. The CDR3 coding sequence is TGTGCCAGCAGCCCGGGGCCGGCTACCTACAATGAGCAGTTCTTC. It encodes CASSPGPATYNEQFF.

The chain combines TRBV13 with TRBJ2-5; a possible D gene is TRBD1 (5 bases). The germline CDR1 and CDR2 sequences are PRHDT and FYEKMQ (reference sequence). V was shortened by 2 bases and J by 5 bases, with 12 bases between the two germline ends. CDR3 length equals 14 residues. CDR3 nucleotides: TGTGCCAGCAGCTTACTAGGGGTGTTGGAGACCCAGTACTTC. Translation gives CASSLLGVLETQYF.

This clonotype was observed a few times. V gene TRBV20-1 combines with J gene TRBJ2-4; 10 bases match TRBD2. V gave up 0 bases and J gave up 6 bases; unmatched junction bases: 8. Germline-derived CDR1 and CDR2 are DFQATT and SNEGSKA (reference sequence). CDR3 size: 16 residues. This CDR3 is CSARDRSGRWGNIQYF. In DNA form, the CDR3 reads TGCAGTGCTAGAGATCGTAGCGGGAGGTGGGGAAACATTCAGTACTTC.

V is TRBV10-1 and J is TRBJ2-1, with a weak D call TRBD2 (5 bases). Looked up from germline, CDR1 is WNHNN and CDR2 is SYGVQD (reference sequence). This CDR3 has 15 residues. Trimming stripped 3 bases from V and 4 bases from J, with 13 bases between. CDR3 amino acids: CASSESTSDYNEQFF. CDR3 DNA: TGCGCCAGCAGTGAAAGTACTAGTGATTACAATGAGCAGTTCTTC.

The chain couples TRBV20-1 to TRBJ2-7; D not certain. The V and J ends lost 3 bases and 0 bases respectively, with 15 bases between them. The CDR3 loop spans 15 amino acids. Germline V gives CDR1 DFQATT, CDR2 SNEGSKA (reference sequence). The DNA for the CDR3 is TGCAGTGCTAGTAGCTCGACGTTCGACTCCTACGAGCAGTACTTC. Translated: CSASSSTFDSYEQYF.

This sequence joins TRBV18 and TRBJ1-6, with D hard to call. The germline V and J ends were trimmed by 3 bases and 9 bases, with 6 bases remaining between them. Germline loops: CDR1 KGHSH, CDR2 LQKENI. CDR3 length: 12 amino acids. The CDR3 DNA follows: TGTGCCAGCTCACCCGTATCTTCACCCCTCCACTTT. Its translation: CASSPVSSPLHF.

This clonotype has just a few counts. The chain combines TRBV2 with TRBJ1-1; D gene ambiguous. Trimming pared 5 bases from V and 2 bases from J, leaving 12 bases between. The germline V gene encodes CDR1 SNHLY and CDR2 FYNNEI. The CDR3 loop spans 14 amino acids. The CDR3 here is CASSLLWGNTEAFF. Written as DNA, the CDR3 is TGTGCCAGCAGTCTCCTGTGGGGAAACACTGAAGCTTTCTTT.

This clonotype was counted only a few times. This rearrangement joins TRBV4-1 to TRBJ2-7; TRBD1 matches at 8 bases. CDR3 size: 17 residues. In germline, CDR1 is MGHRA, CDR2 YSYEKL. V gave up 0 bases and J gave up 4 bases; unmatched junction bases: 11. The CDR3 DNA reads TGCGCCAGCAGCCAAGAGGTGGGACGGCAGGGGGCTTACGAGCAGTACTTC. Residues: CASSQEVGRQGAYEQYF.

The chain has TRBV12-3 or TRBV12-4 and TRBJ2-7; tentative D call: TRBD1 (6 bases). The CDR3 extends over 14 amino acids. Trimming removed 5 bases at V and 5 bases at J, with 16 bases between. CDR3 sequence reads: CASSTTGTPDEQYF. CDR3 bases: TGTGCCAGCAGTACCACAGGGACCCCCGACGAGCAGTACTTC.

This clonotype came up a few times. The V call is TRBV25-1, the J call TRBJ2-5; D call uncertain. This CDR3 has 13 amino acids. The germline V gene has CDR1 MGHDK and CDR2 SYGVNS. V was cut by 1 base and J by 5 bases, with 8 bases left in between. The CDR3 DNA follows: TGTGCCAGCAGTGAATTGAGTTTCGAGACCCAGTACTTC. It specifies CASSELSFETQYF.

This clonotype showed up just a few times. The chain combines TRBV5-6 with TRBJ2-5; D remains unclear. The germline CDR1 and CDR2 sequences are SGHDT and YYEEEE. The V end lost 0 bases, the J end lost 4 bases, and 10 bases lay between the germline ends. CDR3 length: 14 amino acids. This CDR3 reads CASSLVGPRETQYF. The CDR3 nucleotides are TGTGCCAGCAGCTTGGTCGGGCCCCGAGAGACCCAGTACTTC.

The chain has TRBV18 and TRBJ1-2, with D hard to call. The germline V gene has CDR1 KGHSH and CDR2 LQKENI. V was clipped by 3 bases and J by 8 bases, with 13 bases between them. The CDR3 spans 13 residues. The CDR3 sequence is CASSPRQVGGYTF. In nucleotides, the CDR3 is TGTGCCAGCTCACCCCGGCAGGTCGGCGGCTACACCTTC.

This chain uses TRBV4-3 with TRBJ2-5, with 10 bases identical to TRBD2. This CDR3 contains 16 residues. J lost 1 base, V lost 2 bases, and 4 bases had no gene match. The V gene's germline CDR1 is LGHNA and CDR2 YSLEER. CDR3 sequence (DNA): TGCGCCAGCAGCCAAAGAACTAGCGGGGCCCAAGAGACCCAGTACTTC. Residues: CASSQRTSGAQETQYF.

This clonotype was counted only a few times. V gene TRBV9 combines with J gene TRBJ2-6, with D maybe TRBD2 (6 bases). There are 20 residues in the CDR3. V was trimmed by 3 bases and J by 3 bases, leaving 25 bases between them. The V gene's germline CDR1 is SGDLS and CDR2 YYNGEE. The CDR3: CASSEPSLGGIRFGANVLTF. DNA of the CDR3: TGTGCCAGCAGCGAACCCAGCCTTGGAGGGATCAGGTTTGGGGCCAACGTCCTGACTTTC.

A few counts support this clonotype. The chain joins TRBV4-3 to TRBJ1-3; D is unresolved. The CDR3 spans 15 residues. V lost 0 bases, J lost 2 bases, and 8 bases lay in between. Germline lookup yields CDR1 LGHNA and CDR2 YSLEER. The CDR3 is CASSQDRIPGNTIYF. CDR3 DNA sequence: TGCGCCAGCAGCCAAGATCGGATCCCTGGAAACACCATATATTTT.

This chain links TRBV3-1 with TRBJ2-7, with D possibly being TRBD1 (6 bases). Trimming stripped 0 bases from V and 6 bases from J, with 12 bases between. This CDR3 has 14 amino acids. Germline V gives CDR1 LGHDT, CDR2 YNNKEL (reference sequence). CDR3 residues: CASSQESYRVEQYF. Here the CDR3 DNA reads TGTGCCAGCAGCCAAGAGTCGTACAGGGTCGAGCAGTACTTC.

V and J are TRBV6-5 and TRBJ1-1; weak D call: TRBD1 (5 bases). The CDR3 has 13 amino acids. CDR1 and CDR2 (germline): MNHEY, SVGAGI. V was clipped by 6 bases and J by 11 bases, with 19 bases between them. The CDR3 here is CASRSLQDLRAFF. CDR3 DNA sequence: TGTGCCAGCAGGTCATTACAGGACCTTAGGGCTTTCTTT.

This clonotype showed up just a few times. This chain links TRBV27 with TRBJ1-4; D is possibly TRBD1 (5 bases). From germline, CDR1 is MNHEY and CDR2 SMNVEV (reference sequence). The CDR3 sequence is 15 residues long. Trimming removed 4 bases at V and 3 bases at J, with 12 bases between. The CDR3: CASSSSGQPNEKLFF. CDR3 sequence (DNA): TGTGCCAGCAGTTCGTCAGGGCAGCCTAATGAAAAACTGTTTTTT.

In this sample, this clonotype turned up a few times. This chain joins TRBV4-1 and TRBJ2-1; 7 nucleotides agree with TRBD2. V gave up 4 bases and J gave up 0 bases; unmatched junction bases: 6. Germline CDR1 reads MGHRA; CDR2 reads YSYEKL. This CDR3 spans 16 amino acids. This CDR3 is CASSLRRDYSYNEQFF. For the CDR3, the DNA is TGCGCCAGCAGCCTACGGCGGGACTACTCCTACAATGAGCAGTTCTTC.

This clonotype was counted a few times. The rearrangement links TRBV6-5 to TRBJ2-1; 9 nucleotides align to TRBD1. Unmatched junction bases numbered 6, after V lost 5 bases and J lost 7 bases. The CDR3 is 14 residues long. CDR1 and CDR2 (germline): MNHEY, SVGAGI. The CDR3 coding sequence is TGTGCCAGCAGTGCCGGGACAGGGACGAATGAGCAGTTCTTC. This codes for CASSAGTGTNEQFF.

This clonotype was seen a handful of times. Here the CDR3 DNA reads TGTGCCAGCAGCCAAGAGATCTTAGGGGGAAGGACTGAAGCTTTCTTT. Residues: CASSQEILGGRTEAFF. The chain employs TRBV4-2 and TRBJ1-1; D is perhaps TRBD1 (6 bases). The CDR3 spans 16 residues. The V gene lost 0 bases and the J gene lost 5 bases, with 16 bases spanning the gap. Per the germline V gene, CDR1 is LGHNA and CDR2 is YNFKEQ.